This TCR beta chain was found in a study of identical twins (dated by TCRdb to between 2015 and 2016). Broadly, across the study: To test whether fetal clonotypes persist, the study used deep sequencing on TCR alpha and beta repertoires from monozygotic twins, unrelated adults of various ages, and cord blood. To rule out contamination, the twin experiments were replicated at different times with different library preparation protocols. The investigation overall reported the following: In monozygotic twins, recombination models systematically underestimated out-of-frame TCR alpha sharing, but the models matched the sharing seen between unrelated individuals. In beta out-of-frame sequences, excess twin sharing was weaker, because having fewer shared sequences lowered the signal-to-noise ratio. Zero-insertion analyses could be partly confounded by invariant T cells such as MAIT and iNKT, although diverse VJ usage argued against such confounding for most clonotypes. Abundant cord blood beta clonotypes had fewer insertions, young adult naive repertoires showed a similar but weaker trend, and memory repertoires showed no such trend. Out-of-frame TCR alpha sequences shared between twins showed an excess of low generation-probability sequences compared with coincidental sharing between unrelated individuals. Conclusions relied on cross-sectional statistical analysis, since the same donors could not be followed over many years.

Library preparation used 5' RACE. The instrument was an Illumina HiSeq 2000. A universal primer binding site was introduced by template switching, and a unique molecular identifier was present in the final cDNA, enabling accurate counting of TCR cDNA molecules. Specific primers in the conserved constant-segment region were used to synthesize first-strand cDNA for TCR alpha and beta chains. To control for contamination, every cDNA library carried two barcodes: a SMART-Mk sample barcode plus Illumina barcodes. TruSeq adapter sequences along with Illumina sample barcodes were introduced in two successive PCR steps. Sequencing of the TCR alpha and beta cDNA libraries was done on the Illumina HiSeq platform using custom primers. Processing in the source paper ran as follows. Raw reads were processed with MiGEC to extract unique molecular identifiers, and MiXCR was used to determine CDR3 positions. Recombination models were inferred per individual with the repgenHMM and IGoR tools using an EM algorithm. The analysis of shared clonotypes was done with the tcR package in R, with sharing normalized by the product of cloneset sizes. To study raw recombination free of thymic and clonal selection effects, out-of-frame nonproductive sequences were analyzed. The public reads were reanalyzed by TCRdb: fastp trimming at Q25, MiXCR alignment, in-frame beta chains only. All rows with the same CDR3 protein become a single entry with the most common DNA and genes. These V and J calls rely on TCRdb rather than the paper's analysis. The sample table lists 600,000 to 700,000 distinct CDR3 sequences, roughly 20% of them with a count of one. Around 4.4% of the sample is in the top ten clones.

All donors were healthy Caucasians. Three pairs of female monozygotic twins, all aged about 18 to 30 years, were included in the twin cohort. RNA for TCR libraries was isolated from peripheral blood mononuclear cells. In the case of this clonotype: Its antigen has not been determined. Base qualities were left out, and no much larger clone turns up one base away.

The sample was also reused in another study, on T cells expressing NK-cell markers. The other study reports the following: Three sorted T-cell subsets (CD3+CD56+NKG2C+, CD3+CD56+NKG2C- and CD3+CD56-NKG2C+) from under ten donors had their TCR beta-chain repertoires profiled. Among the eight sequenced donors, seven were HCMV-seropositive and one was HCMV-seronegative. To restrict sorting to alphabetaTCR-expressing T cells, an anti-gammadeltaTCR antibody was added in several experiments. In five to seven donors, the dominant CD3+CD56+NKG2C+ clonotypes were found to rank among the top 10 CD8+ clonotypes and to make up about 1.0-7.5% of CD8+ T cells. Those dominant clonotypes were again the most abundant among CD3+CD56-NKG2C+ cells in a handful of donors, at about 28.3-60.1%. Whether the expanded NKG2C-expressing T cell clones were specific for HCMV antigens was left unclear. The study sequenced eight donors, all healthy volunteers chosen at random: three men and five women. HCMV-specific IgG was detected in serum with a commercial ELISA kit to determine HCMV serostatus. For about 6 donors, bulk peripheral blood T-cell repertoires were additionally sequenced from unsorted PBMC. MIGEC was used to demultiplex reads and group reads by UMI, and MiTCR was used to assemble and quantify clonotypes. To exclude erroneous sequences, any TCR cDNA sequence not supported by at least two reads was discarded. Downstream repertoire analysis used the tcR package, and clonotypes were matched across fractions by CDR3 nucleotide sequence plus V segment. VDJmatch was used to annotate antigen specificity against VDJdb, with one amino acid substitution in CDR3 permitted.

The source is a woman between 18 and 29 years old in good health. Sequencing was carried out using PBMCs.

CDR3 protein: CASTPGTSGSREQFF. The nucleotides read TGCGCCAGCACCCCCGGGACTAGCGGGAGCCGGGAGCAGTTCTTC. The chain uses TRBV10-2 and TRBJ2-1, and TRBD2 matches 14 of the central bases. The CDR3 holds 15 amino acids from the cysteine to the phenylalanine. The DNA shown is the 45-base CDR3, in frame from base 1. V lost 7 bases and J lost 10 bases, and the count of bases not matched to a germline gene is 9. Per the germline V gene, WSHSY is the CDR1 and SAAADI is the CDR2.